These 2 T cell receptor beta chains were all obtained from the same sample, sequenced in a study of monozygotic twins with cystic fibrosis. Sequencing was performed with immunoSEQ multiplex PCR; in TCRdb, only in-frame clones are kept and a portion is missing. The table includes around 35,000 clones, roughly 84% detected once. The sequenced sample consisted of blood. The source is a girl aged 2-10 years with cystic fibrosis.

The rearrangement uses TRBV2 and TRBJ1-6; D possibly corresponds to TRBD1 (6 bases). Germline V lookup: CDR1 SNHLY, CDR2 FYNNEI. V was clipped by 4 bases and J by 7 bases, with 11 bases between them. This CDR3 region has 14 residues. CDR3 sequence reads: CASSVQGRNSPLHF. The CDR3 bases are TGTGCCAGCAGTGTTCAGGGGCGAAATTCACCCCTCCACTTT. Filled out from reference TRBV2 and TRBJ1-6, the complete variable domain reads EPEVTQTPSHQVTQMGQEVILRCVPISNHLYFYWYRQILGQKVEFLVSFYNNEISEKSEIFDDQFSVERPDGSNFTLKIRSTKLEDSAMYFCASSVQGRNSPLHFGNGTRLTVT.

The chain joins TRBV6-4 to TRBJ2-7; no definite D call. V gave up 2 bases and J gave up 3 bases, with 2 bases separating them. Germline loops: CDR1 MRHNA, CDR2 SNTAGT. This CDR3 region has 11 residues. The CDR3 sequence: CASSDRYEQYF. The CDR3 coding sequence is TGTGCCAGCAGTGACCGCTACGAGCAGTACTTC.